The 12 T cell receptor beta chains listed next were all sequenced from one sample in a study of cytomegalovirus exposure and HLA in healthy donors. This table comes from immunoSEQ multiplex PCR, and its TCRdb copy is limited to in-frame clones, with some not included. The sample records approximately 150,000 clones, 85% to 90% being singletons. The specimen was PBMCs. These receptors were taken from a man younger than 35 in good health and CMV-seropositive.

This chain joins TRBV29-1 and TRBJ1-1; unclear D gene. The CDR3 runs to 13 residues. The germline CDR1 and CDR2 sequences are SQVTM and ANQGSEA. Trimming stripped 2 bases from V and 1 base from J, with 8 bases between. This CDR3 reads CSVEFTRNTEAFF. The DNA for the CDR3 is TGCAGCGTTGAATTTACCAGGAACACTGAAGCTTTCTTT.

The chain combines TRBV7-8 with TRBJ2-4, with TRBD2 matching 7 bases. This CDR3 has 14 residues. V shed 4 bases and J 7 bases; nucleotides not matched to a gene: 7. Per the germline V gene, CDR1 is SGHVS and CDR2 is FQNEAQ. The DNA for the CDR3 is TGTGCCAGCAGCTCCCTAGCGGCTGGGAACATTCAGTACTTC. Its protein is CASSSLAAGNIQYF.

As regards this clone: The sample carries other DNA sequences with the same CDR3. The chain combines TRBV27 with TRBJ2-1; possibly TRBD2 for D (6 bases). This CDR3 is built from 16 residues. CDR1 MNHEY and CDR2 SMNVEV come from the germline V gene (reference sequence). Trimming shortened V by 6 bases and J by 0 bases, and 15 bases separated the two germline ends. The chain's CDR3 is CASSLSGRSSYNEQFF. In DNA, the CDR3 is TGTGCCAGCAGCCTGTCCGGGAGAAGCTCCTACAATGAGCAGTTCTTC.

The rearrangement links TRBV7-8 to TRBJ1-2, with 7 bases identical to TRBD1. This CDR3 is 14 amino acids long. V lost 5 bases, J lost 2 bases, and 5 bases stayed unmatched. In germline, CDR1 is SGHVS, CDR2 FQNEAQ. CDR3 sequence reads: CASSDRQGNYGYTF. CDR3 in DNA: TGTGCCAGCAGCGATCGACAGGGAAACTATGGCTACACCTTC.

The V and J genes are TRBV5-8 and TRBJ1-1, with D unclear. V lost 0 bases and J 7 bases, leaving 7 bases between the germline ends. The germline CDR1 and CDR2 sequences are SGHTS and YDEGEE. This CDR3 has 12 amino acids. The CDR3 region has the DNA TGTGCCAGCAGCTTGGCGCCGGGTGAAGCTTTCTTT. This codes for CASSLAPGEAFF.

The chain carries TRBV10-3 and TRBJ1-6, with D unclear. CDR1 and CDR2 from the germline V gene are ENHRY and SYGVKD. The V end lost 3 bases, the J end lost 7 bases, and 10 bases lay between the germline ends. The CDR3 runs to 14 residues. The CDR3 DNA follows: TGTGCCATCAGTGACAGAGGGAAAAATTCACCCCTCCACTTT. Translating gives CAISDRGKNSPLHF.

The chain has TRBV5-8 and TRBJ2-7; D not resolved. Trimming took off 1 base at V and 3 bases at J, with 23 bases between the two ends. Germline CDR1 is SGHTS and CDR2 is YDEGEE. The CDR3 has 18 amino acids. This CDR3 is CASSLLFKRFGESYEQYF. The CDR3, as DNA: TGTGCCAGCAGCTTGTTATTTAAGAGGTTCGGTGAGAGCTACGAGCAGTACTTC.

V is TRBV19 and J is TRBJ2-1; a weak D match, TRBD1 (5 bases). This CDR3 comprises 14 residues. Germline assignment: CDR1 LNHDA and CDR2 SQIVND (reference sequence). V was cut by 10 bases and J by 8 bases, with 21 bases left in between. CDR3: CATAPGSFRYEQFF. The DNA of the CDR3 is TGTGCCACGGCGCCAGGGTCTTTTCGGTATGAGCAGTTCTTC.

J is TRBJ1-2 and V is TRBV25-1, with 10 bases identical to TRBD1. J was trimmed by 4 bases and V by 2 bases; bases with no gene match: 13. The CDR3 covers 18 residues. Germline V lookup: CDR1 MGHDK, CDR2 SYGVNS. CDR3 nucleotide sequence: TGTGCCAGCAGTGAAAGATTCGTAGGGACAGGGGATTTCTATGGCTACACCTTC. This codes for CASSERFVGTGDFYGYTF.

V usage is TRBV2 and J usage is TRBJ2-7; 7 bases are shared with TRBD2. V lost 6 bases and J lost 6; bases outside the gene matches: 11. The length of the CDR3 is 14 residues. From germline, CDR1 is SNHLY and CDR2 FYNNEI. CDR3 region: CASRDDRGVGEQYF. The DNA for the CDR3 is TGTGCCAGCAGAGACGATCGGGGGGTCGGCGAGCAGTACTTC.

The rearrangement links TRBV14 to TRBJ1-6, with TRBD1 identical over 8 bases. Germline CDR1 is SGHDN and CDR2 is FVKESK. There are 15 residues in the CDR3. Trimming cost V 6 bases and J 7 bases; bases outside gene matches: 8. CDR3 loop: CASSRRDRNNSPLHF. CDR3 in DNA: TGTGCCAGCAGTCGAAGGGACAGGAACAATTCACCCCTCCACTTT. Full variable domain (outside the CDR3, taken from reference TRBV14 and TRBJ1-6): EAGVTQFPSHSVIEKGQTVTLRCDPISGHDNLYWYRRVMGKEIKFLLHFVKESKQDESGMPNNRFLAERTGGTYSTLKVQPAELEDSGVYFCASSRRDRNNSPLHFGNGTRLTVT.

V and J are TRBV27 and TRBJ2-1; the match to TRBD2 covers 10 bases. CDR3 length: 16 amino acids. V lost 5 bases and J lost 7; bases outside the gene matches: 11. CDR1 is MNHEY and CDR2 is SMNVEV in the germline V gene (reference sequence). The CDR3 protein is CASSVNPSGSANEQFF. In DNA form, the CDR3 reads TGTGCCAGCAGTGTGAACCCTAGCGGGAGTGCGAATGAGCAGTTCTTC.